This T cell receptor (beta chain) came from a study of cytomegalovirus exposure and HLA in healthy donors. The V segment lost 6 bases and the J segment 7 bases; nucleotides outside the gene matches: 6. Germline V gives CDR1 SNHLY, CDR2 FYNNEI. The CDR3 consists of 14 residues. The table came from immunoSEQ multiplex PCR; TCRdb's copy has only in-frame clones and leaves some out. The sample consists of 250,000 to 350,000 clones, nearly 90% of them appearing once. The clonotype originates from a man aged 25-45 years in good health and CMV-seronegative. The V gene is TRBV2, the J gene TRBJ1-6; 7 nucleotides match TRBD1. Sample: PBMCs. The CDR3 loop reads CASRTTGTNSPLHF. CDR3 sequence (DNA): TGTGCCAGCAGGACGACAGGGACGAATTCACCCCTCCACTTT.